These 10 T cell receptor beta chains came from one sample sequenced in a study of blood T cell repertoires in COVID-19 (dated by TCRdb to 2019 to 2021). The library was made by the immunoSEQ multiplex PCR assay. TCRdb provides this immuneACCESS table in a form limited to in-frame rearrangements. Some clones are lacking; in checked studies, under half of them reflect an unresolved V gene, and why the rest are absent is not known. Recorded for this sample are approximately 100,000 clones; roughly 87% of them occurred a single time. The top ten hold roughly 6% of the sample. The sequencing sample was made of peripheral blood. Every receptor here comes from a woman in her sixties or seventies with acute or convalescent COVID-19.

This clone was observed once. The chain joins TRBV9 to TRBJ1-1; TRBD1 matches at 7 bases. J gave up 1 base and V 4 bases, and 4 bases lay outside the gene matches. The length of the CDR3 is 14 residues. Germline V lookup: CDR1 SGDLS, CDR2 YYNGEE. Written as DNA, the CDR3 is TGTGCCAGCAGCCCCTACAGGGGGAACACTGAAGCTTTCTTT. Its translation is CASSPYRGNTEAFF.

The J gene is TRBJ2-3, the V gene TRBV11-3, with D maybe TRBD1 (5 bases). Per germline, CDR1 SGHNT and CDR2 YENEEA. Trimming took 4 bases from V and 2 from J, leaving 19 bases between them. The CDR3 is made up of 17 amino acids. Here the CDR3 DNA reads TGTGCCAGCAGCTACCAACTTGTGCAGGGAAACACAGATACGCAGTATTTT. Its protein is CASSYQLVQGNTDTQYF.

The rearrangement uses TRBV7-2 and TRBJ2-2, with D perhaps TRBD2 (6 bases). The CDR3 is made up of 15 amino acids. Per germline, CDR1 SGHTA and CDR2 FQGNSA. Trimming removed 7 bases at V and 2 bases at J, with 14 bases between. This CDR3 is CASKQSDYNTGELFF. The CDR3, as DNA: TGTGCCAGCAAACAGTCGGACTACAACACCGGGGAGCTGTTTTTT.

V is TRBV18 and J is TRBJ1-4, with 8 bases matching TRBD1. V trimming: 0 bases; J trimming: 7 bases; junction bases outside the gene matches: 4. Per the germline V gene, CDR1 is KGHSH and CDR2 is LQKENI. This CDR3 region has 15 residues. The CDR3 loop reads CASSPPQGATEKLFF. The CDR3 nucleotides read TGTGCCAGCTCACCACCGCAGGGGGCGACTGAAAAACTGTTTTTT.

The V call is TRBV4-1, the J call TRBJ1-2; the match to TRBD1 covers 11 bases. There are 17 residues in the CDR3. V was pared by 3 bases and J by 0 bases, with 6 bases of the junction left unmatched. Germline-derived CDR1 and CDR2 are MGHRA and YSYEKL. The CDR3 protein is CASSQEGQGAANYGYTF. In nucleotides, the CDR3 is TGCGCCAGCAGCCAGGAAGGACAGGGGGCAGCTAACTATGGCTACACCTTC.

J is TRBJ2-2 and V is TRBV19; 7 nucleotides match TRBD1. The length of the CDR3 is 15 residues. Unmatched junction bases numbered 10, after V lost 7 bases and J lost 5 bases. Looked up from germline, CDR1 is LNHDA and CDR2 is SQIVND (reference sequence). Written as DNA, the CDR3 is TGTGCCAGTAAGGGCCGGACAGGATGGACCGGGGAGCTGTTTTTT. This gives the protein CASKGRTGWTGELFF.

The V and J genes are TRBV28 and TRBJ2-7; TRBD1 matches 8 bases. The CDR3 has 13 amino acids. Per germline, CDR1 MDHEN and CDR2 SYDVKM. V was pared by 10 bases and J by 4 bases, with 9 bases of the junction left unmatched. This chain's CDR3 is CAINRQGRYEQYF. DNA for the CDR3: TGTGCCATCAACAGACAGGGGCGTTACGAGCAGTACTTC.

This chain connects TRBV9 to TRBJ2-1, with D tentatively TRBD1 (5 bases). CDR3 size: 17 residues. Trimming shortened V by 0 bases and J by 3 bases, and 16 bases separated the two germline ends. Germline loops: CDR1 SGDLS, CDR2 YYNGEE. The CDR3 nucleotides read TGTGCCAGCAGCGTAGTGAGGACAAGCACCATCTACAATGAGCAGTTCTTC. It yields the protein CASSVVRTSTIYNEQFF. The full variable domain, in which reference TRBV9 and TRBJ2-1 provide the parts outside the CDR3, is DSGVTQTPKHLITATGQRVTLRCSPRSGDLSVYWYQQSLDQGLQFLIQYYNGEERAKGNILERFSAQQFPDLHSELNLSSLELGDSALYFCASSVVRTSTIYNEQFFGPGTRLTVL.

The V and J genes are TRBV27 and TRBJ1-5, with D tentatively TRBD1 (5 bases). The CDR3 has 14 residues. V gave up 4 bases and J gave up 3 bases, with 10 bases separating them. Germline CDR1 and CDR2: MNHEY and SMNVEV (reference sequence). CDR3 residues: CASSSSGYNQPQHF. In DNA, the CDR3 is TGTGCCAGCAGTTCCTCAGGGTACAATCAGCCCCAGCATTTT.

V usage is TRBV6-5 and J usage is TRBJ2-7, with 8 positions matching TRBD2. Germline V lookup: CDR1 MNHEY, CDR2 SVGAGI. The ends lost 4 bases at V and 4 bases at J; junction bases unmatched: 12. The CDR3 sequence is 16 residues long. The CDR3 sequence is CASSFYGLAELYEQYV. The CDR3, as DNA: TGTGCCAGCAGTTTCTATGGACTAGCCGAACTTTACGAGCAGTACGTC.